This TCR beta chain emerged from a study of T cell repertoires in cytomegalovirus infection. Notes on this clonotype: Its antigen is unidentified.

Study-wide findings and caveats: The response measured ex vivo was dominated by TCR beta clonotypes (HLA-C-restricted and CMV-specific).

The CDR3 has 13 amino acids. The V gene end was trimmed by 3 bases and the J gene end by 7 bases; junction bases not matched to a gene: 2. Germline-derived CDR1 and CDR2 are SGHRS and YFSETQ. TCRdb independently ran MiXCR on the reads; one entry per CDR3 protein. The sample records fewer than 200,000 distinct CDR3 sequences, 13% to 15% being singletons. The clonotype originates from a human donor in good health (CMV status not recorded). Some clones in this sample may be carry-over from other donors' samples. This chain uses TRBV5-1 with TRBJ1-5; 9 bases fit TRBD1. Source material: PBMCs. The CDR3 bases are TGCGCCAGCAGCTCGGGACAGGGCCAGCCCCAGCATTTT. Amino acids: CASSSGQGQPQHF.